What follows are 10 T cell receptor beta chains derived from one specimen sequenced in a study of blood T cell repertoires in COVID-19. Sequenced by immunoSEQ multiplex PCR; TCRdb stores in-frame clones only, minus some. Of roughly 150,000 clones detected, 87% appear once; the ten largest clones hold around 5%. Sequencing used peripheral blood. The source is a human donor in a cohort sampled during active COVID-19.

The rearrangement joins TRBV6-1 to TRBJ2-7; 10 bases match TRBD2. Germline V gives CDR1 MNHNS, CDR2 SASEGT. There are 16 residues in the CDR3. V lost 4 bases, J lost 1 base, and 7 bases stayed unmatched. The CDR3 loop is CASSGGLADTSYEQYF. The CDR3 region has the DNA TGTGCCAGCAGTGGAGGACTAGCGGACACATCCTACGAGCAGTACTTC.

This clone was found a few times. The chain employs TRBV25-1 and TRBJ1-1, with D perhaps matching TRBD1 (5 bases). The CDR3 has 12 residues. Trimming pared 7 bases from V and 5 bases from J, leaving 11 bases between. CDR1 and CDR2 (germline): MGHDK, SYGVNS. CDR3 coding DNA: TGTGCCAGCAACCAGGGTTTTACTGAAGCTTTCTTT. Its protein product is CASNQGFTEAFF.

The chain joins TRBV7-2 to TRBJ2-3; the match to TRBD2 covers 9 bases. The CDR3 runs to 17 residues. Germline V gene lookup returns CDR1 SGHTA and CDR2 FQGNSA. Trimming at V came to 1 base and at J to 1 base, leaving 6 bases not matched to a gene. CDR3 amino acids: CASSLDVASGGTDTQYF. The CDR3 DNA is TGTGCCAGCAGCTTAGACGTGGCTAGCGGGGGCACAGATACGCAGTATTTT.

This chain links TRBV13 with TRBJ1-1; no definite D call. Germline V lookup: CDR1 PRHDT, CDR2 FYEKMQ (reference sequence). The CDR3 runs 13 residues. V gave up 3 bases and J gave up 7 bases, with 12 bases separating them. CDR3 protein: CASSFRGNGEAFF. Here the CDR3 DNA reads TGTGCCAGCAGCTTCAGAGGGAATGGTGAAGCTTTCTTT.

The genes are TRBV6-5 and TRBJ2-7, with 8 nucleotides matching TRBD1. Germline lookup yields CDR1 MNHEY and CDR2 SVGAGI. The V gene end was trimmed by 6 bases and the J gene end by 0 bases; junction bases not matched to a gene: 4. The length of the CDR3 is 14 residues. In DNA, the CDR3 is TGTGCCAGCAGACCGGGACAGGCCTCCTACGAGCAGTACTTC. Amino acid sequence: CASRPGQASYEQYF.

The chain carries TRBV11-3 and TRBJ2-1, with 8 bases that match TRBD1. The J segment lost 4 bases and the V segment lost 5 bases, leaving 7 bases of the junction unmatched. CDR1 is SGHNT and CDR2 is YENEEA in the germline V gene. There are 15 residues in the CDR3. The CDR3 spells CASSVGTGPYNEQFF. CDR3 nucleotide sequence: TGTGCCAGCAGCGTCGGGACAGGCCCTTACAATGAGCAGTTCTTC.

The chain employs TRBV29-1 and TRBJ2-6; 11 bases line up with TRBD2. CDR3 length: 18 residues. From germline, CDR1 is SQVTM and CDR2 ANQGSEA. J gave up 3 bases and V 2 bases, and 9 bases lay outside the gene matches. CDR3 coding DNA: TGCAGCGTTGAACTGACTAGCGGGGAGCTAGGTGGGGCCAACGTCCTGACTTTC. Protein sequence: CSVELTSGELGGANVLTF.

The rearrangement joins TRBV28 to TRBJ2-7; TRBD1 aligns across 9 bases. This CDR3 region has 16 residues. V gave up 2 bases and J gave up 1 base; unmatched junction bases: 6. CDR1 MDHEN and CDR2 SYDVKM come from the germline V gene. CDR3 coding DNA: TGTGCCAGCAGTTTAAGGGACAGGGCGGCATCCTACGAGCAGTACTTC. It is translated as CASSLRDRAASYEQYF.

This chain uses TRBV18 with TRBJ2-2; 8 bases fit TRBD2. V was clipped by 4 bases and J by 6 bases; unmatched bases: 10. CDR3 size: 16 residues. CDR1 KGHSH and CDR2 LQKENI come from the germline V gene. CDR3 DNA: TGTGCCAGCTCACTGGACGGGACTAGTATCTCCGGGGAGCTGTTTTTT. Amino acid sequence: CASSLDGTSISGELFF.

This clone showed up just once. This chain joins TRBV5-5 and TRBJ1-3, with D unresolved. There are 14 residues in the CDR3. The V gene lost 1 base and the J gene lost 2 bases, with 7 bases spanning the gap. CDR1 SGHKS and CDR2 YYEKEE come from the germline V gene (reference sequence). The CDR3 loop reads CASSLNTAGNTIYF. The CDR3, as DNA: TGTGCCAGCAGCTTGAATACAGCTGGAAACACCATATATTTT.